These T cell receptor beta chains were read from a single sample in a study of CXCR3-negative and CXCR3-positive naive CD8 T cells. TCRdb reprocessed the 5' RACE reads and stores each CDR3 protein as one record, lacking DNA. The repertoire shows under 5,500 distinct CDR3 sequences; the top ten hold roughly 2.5%. Sequencing used naive CXCR3+ CD8+ T cells from blood. The source is a human donor in good health. Some clones in this sample may be carry-over from other donors' samples. Both conserved end residues are part of each CDR3. Each record gives: V gene, J gene, clone size, CDR3 protein. Clone size is not always given. Where it is, it says once, few, many or a class for expanded clones.

v_call: TRBV6-6
j_call: TRBJ2-7
clone_size: NA
cdr3_aa: CASSIPRDREGEQYF

v_call: TRBV5-1
j_call: TRBJ2-7
clone_size: medium-sized
cdr3_aa: CASRFGTSGTYEQYF

v_call: TRBV29-1
j_call: TRBJ2-7
clone_size: NA
cdr3_aa: CSVENRMGYEQYF

v_call: TRBV7-9
j_call: TRBJ2-5
clone_size: NA
cdr3_aa: CASSQGTAFQETQYF

v_call: TRBV12-3/TRBV12-4
j_call: TRBJ1-1
clone_size: medium-sized
cdr3_aa: CASSLGLEDTEAFF

v_call: TRBV12-3/TRBV12-4
j_call: TRBJ2-5
clone_size: NA
cdr3_aa: CASSLDFGRETQYF

v_call: TRBV29-1
j_call: TRBJ1-1
clone_size: medium-sized
cdr3_aa: CSVLRRADRGTEAFF

v_call: TRBV6-5
j_call: TRBJ2-1
clone_size: medium-sized
cdr3_aa: CASSPATSGLNNEQFF

v_call: TRBV29-1
j_call: TRBJ1-1
clone_size: medium-sized
cdr3_aa: CSVEGRTGNTVEAFF

v_call: TRBV7-8
j_call: TRBJ1-6
clone_size: NA
cdr3_aa: CASSLSTSSPLHF

v_call: TRBV21-1
j_call: TRBJ2-4
clone_size: NA
cdr3_aa: CASSKHVRVTKNIQYF

v_call: TRBV29-1
j_call: TRBJ2-7
clone_size: NA
cdr3_aa: CSVATGASYEQYF

v_call: TRBV29-1
j_call: TRBJ1-1
clone_size: NA
cdr3_aa: CSVTGRGTEAFF

v_call: TRBV29-1
j_call: TRBJ2-1
clone_size: medium-sized
cdr3_aa: CSVRPEGRSYNEQFF

v_call: TRBV12-3/TRBV12-4
j_call: TRBJ2-1
clone_size: medium-sized
cdr3_aa: CASSLLGNYNEQFF

v_call: TRBV13
j_call: TRBJ2-4
clone_size: large
cdr3_aa: CASSRLAGGPKNIQYF

v_call: TRBV2
j_call: TRBJ2-5
clone_size: NA
cdr3_aa: CASSDPGLASETQYF

v_call: TRBV11-3
j_call: TRBJ2-4
clone_size: NA
cdr3_aa: CASSSTEGENIQYF

v_call: TRBV6-6
j_call: TRBJ1-6
clone_size: medium-sized
cdr3_aa: CASSYAHGSGGAPLHF

v_call: TRBV6-5
j_call: TRBJ2-3
clone_size: NA
cdr3_aa: CASRGPGTGDPDTQYF

v_call: TRBV27
j_call: TRBJ1-5
clone_size: medium-sized
cdr3_aa: CASSLVLGQPQHF

v_call: TRBV5-1
j_call: TRBJ2-1
clone_size: medium-sized
cdr3_aa: CASSFRLAGVDEQFF

v_call: TRBV3-1
j_call: TRBJ2-4
clone_size: NA
cdr3_aa: CASSQVGQGNIQYF

v_call: TRBV11-1
j_call: TRBJ1-4
clone_size: NA
cdr3_aa: CASSMPGNEKLFF

v_call: TRBV29-1
j_call: TRBJ2-7
clone_size: NA
cdr3_aa: CSVEVNRASSYEQYF

v_call: TRBV29-1
j_call: TRBJ2-1
clone_size: NA
cdr3_aa: CSVRTSGGPNEQFF

v_call: TRBV5-4
j_call: TRBJ1-4
clone_size: NA
cdr3_aa: CASSLSGATNEKLFF